This T cell receptor beta chain was profiled in a study of blood T cell repertoires in COVID-19 (dated by TCRdb to 2020 to 2022). With regard to the full study: Collaborator samples came from the United States, Italy and Spain and covered acute and convalescent phases of COVID-19. The material from the prospective study consisted of cDNA or gDNA derived from T cells, B-cell-depleted T cells, or PBMCs. Deeply sampled blood TCRbeta repertoires from subjects exposed to, actively infected with, or recovered from COVID-19 were included in the dataset. The repertoires were released in a freely available public database meant as a resource for research on the immune response to SARS-CoV-2. The samples were drawn from the first 160 participants of the ongoing ImmuneRACE study and from 1,254 subjects provided by 6 global collaborators. Sample metadata almost always included a de-identified subject ID, COVID-19 status, age in years and sex. Where available, HLA class I and class II types were obtained from metadata supplied by the sample provider rather than from assay-based typing.

Summary of the overall study and its limitations: How much clinical and demographic metadata was included differed by source and by participant, and the metadata was provided uncurated.

To note about this clone: Its antigen is currently not known. No per-base quality is available; no much larger clone lies one base away.

TCRbeta CDR3 regions were amplified from genomic DNA using the immunoSEQ Assay, a bias-controlled multiplex PCR. The paper's data handling went like this. The number of nucleated cells in each sample was estimated from the amplification of reference gene primers within the assay. Sequence reads were collapsed and filtered to measure the absolute abundance of every unique TCRbeta CDR3 rearrangement. For each sample, productive Simpson clonality was calculated as the square root of Simpson's diversity index over productive rearrangements. TCRdb obtained this table from immuneACCESS and retained in-frame rearrangements with V and J assigned. These tables miss some clones; where compared with another copy, unresolved V genes account for less than half of the shortfall, and the remainder is unexplained. V and J calls and clone size come straight from that table; D and trimming were deduced from the DNA. The sample table shows approximately 63,000 clones, and 70% to 90% are seen once. The top ten clones comprise approximately 17% of the sample.

Collaborating institutions collected whole blood in K2EDTA tubes following their own protocols. Collaborator samples were shipped for TCRbeta analysis as frozen whole blood, isolated PBMCs, or DNA extracted from either sample type. Trimming takes 2 bases from V and 4 bases from J, and the germline ends sit 6 bases apart. CDR1 is given as MDHEN and CDR2 as SYDVKM, both from the germline V gene. Inclusive of the bounding cysteine and phenylalanine, the CDR3 is 13 residues long. Left in the record is the CDR3 DNA by itself, 39 bases read in frame from the first base. The chain employs TRBV28 and TRBJ1-5; tentative D gene TRBD1, with 6 bases matching. The sample consisted of peripheral blood. This TCR was recovered from a woman older than 75 with active COVID-19. The DNA sequence is given as TGTGCCAGCAGTTTAACAGGGAATCAGCCCCAGCATTTT. This encodes CASSLTGNQPQHF.